The sequence of this T cell receptor beta chain was determined in a study of cytomegalovirus exposure and HLA in healthy donors. CDR1 MNHEY and CDR2 SVGAGI come from the germline V gene. The CDR3 loop spans 15 amino acids. The ends were cut back, 5 bases at V and 1 base at J, with 12 bases in the middle. This clone was found a few times. Its specificity is not known. Study findings and constraints: An analysis was carried out later, and it reportedly showed fewer N-insertions in an Asian-associated ancestry cluster than the approximately 660-donor mean.

Both 60 Vbeta primers and 13 Jbeta primers went into the PCR. Sequenced by immunoSEQ multiplex PCR; TCRdb stores in-frame clones only, minus some. The table lists about 170,000 clones, around two thirds of them singletons. This chain joins TRBV6-5 and TRBJ2-1; D may be TRBD2 (6 bases). Sequenced sample: PBMCs. This receptor was identified in a middle-aged man in good health and CMV-seronegative. The CDR3 DNA reads as TGTGCCAGCAGTAGCTCTAGCGTATCCTACAATGAGCAGTTCTTC. Its protein product is CASSSSSVSYNEQFF.